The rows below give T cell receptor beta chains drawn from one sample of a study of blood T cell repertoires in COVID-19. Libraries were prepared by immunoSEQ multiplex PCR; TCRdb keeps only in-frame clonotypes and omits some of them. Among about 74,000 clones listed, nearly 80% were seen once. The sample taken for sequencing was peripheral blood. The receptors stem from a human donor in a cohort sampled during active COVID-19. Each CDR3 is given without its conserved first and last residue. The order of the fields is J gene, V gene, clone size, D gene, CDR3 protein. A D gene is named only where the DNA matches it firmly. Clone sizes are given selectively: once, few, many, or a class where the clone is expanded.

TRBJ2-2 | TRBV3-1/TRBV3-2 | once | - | ASSQDRDSLNTGELF
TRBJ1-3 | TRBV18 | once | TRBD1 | ASSPQTGAGNTIY
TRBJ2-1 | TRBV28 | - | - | ASSQGGYNEQF
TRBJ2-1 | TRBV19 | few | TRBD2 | ASSIANPGLASYNEQF
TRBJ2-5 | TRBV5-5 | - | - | ASSPYTAEETQY
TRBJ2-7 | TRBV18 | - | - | ASSPLQDSYEQY
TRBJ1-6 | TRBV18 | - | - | ASSQDRNNSPLH
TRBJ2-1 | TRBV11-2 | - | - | ASSLWTAFSYNEQF
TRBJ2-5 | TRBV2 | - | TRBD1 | ASRTGRETQY
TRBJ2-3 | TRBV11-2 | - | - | ASSLGGADTQY
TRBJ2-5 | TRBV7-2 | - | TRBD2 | ASSRGGAGKETQY
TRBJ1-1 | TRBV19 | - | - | ASRARGGAGNTEAF
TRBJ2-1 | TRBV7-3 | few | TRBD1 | ASSYRTGTQF
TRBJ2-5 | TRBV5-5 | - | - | ASSPWGGRETQY
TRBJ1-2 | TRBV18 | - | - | ASSPEKGLFYGYT
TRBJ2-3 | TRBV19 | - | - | ASRQASTDTQY
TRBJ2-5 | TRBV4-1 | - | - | ASSQLAEARRETQY
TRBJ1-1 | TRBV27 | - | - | ASRRAGGTEAF
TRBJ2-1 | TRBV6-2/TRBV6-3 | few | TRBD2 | ASSIAAGGYNEQF
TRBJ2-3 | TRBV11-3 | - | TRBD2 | ASSSGTSGTDTQY
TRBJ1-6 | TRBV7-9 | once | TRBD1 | ASIETGDYSPLH
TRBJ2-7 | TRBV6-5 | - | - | ASSYQGRDYEQY